The present T cell receptor (beta chain) was sequenced within a study of lymphopenia after photon versus proton radiotherapy. Findings and caveats of the study: Photon-treated patients lost naive T cells and TCR diversity; proton-treated stayed stable. Oligoclonal CD8+ Temra expansion after nadir drove photon patients' diversity drop.

On this clone: Its antigen is currently unknown.

Germline V gene sequence: CDR1 MNHEY, CDR2 SMNVEV (reference sequence). Deletions cut 3 bases from V and 6 bases from J, with 8 bases between. The CDR3 loop spans 12 amino acids. The protocol was immunoSEQ multiplex PCR, while the TCRdb copy is restricted to in-frame clones and leaves out a portion. The sample has 150,000 to 200,000 clones, approximately 86% seen once. Sequenced material: peripheral blood, taken from a patient treated with photon-based radiotherapy. The gene calls are TRBV27 and TRBJ1-2; a possible D gene is TRBD1 (6 bases). The receptor comes from a man in his fifties or sixties with gastric cancer. The CDR3: CASSLAGDGYTF. The CDR3 nucleotides read TGTGCCAGCAGTTTGGCAGGGGATGGCTACACCTTC.